Following are 21 T cell receptor beta chains from one sample sequenced in a study of T cell responses to AZD1222 COVID-19 vaccine. Profiled with immunoSEQ multiplex PCR; TCRdb holds only in-frame clones, not every one. The sample contains over 60,000 clones, 80% to 90% of which appear only once. Source: peripheral blood, taken on day 0 of AZD1222 vaccination. The receptors originated from an adult in good health.

The chain couples TRBV5-1 to TRBJ2-7; possible D gene TRBD2, 5 bases. The CDR3 loop spans 13 amino acids. With 0 bases removed from V and 6 bases from J, the gap between germline ends came to 10 bases. CDR1 is SGHRS, CDR2 YFSETQ, per germline. The CDR3 nucleotides are TGCGCCAGCAGCTTGGCCGAGGGTCTCGAGCAGTACTTC. It encodes CASSLAEGLEQYF.

This clone has a handful of counts. This chain uses TRBV10-3 with TRBJ2-5, with D tentatively TRBD2 (5 bases). The length of the CDR3 is 14 residues. Deletions cut 1 base from V and 4 bases from J, with 10 bases between. CDR1 is ENHRY and CDR2 is SYGVKD in the germline V gene. The DNA of the CDR3 is TGTGCCATCAGTGAGTTAGAGGGTCCAGAGACCCAGTACTTC. Protein sequence: CAISELEGPETQYF.

The rearrangement uses TRBV5-1 and TRBJ1-2, with a weak D call TRBD1 (6 bases). The CDR3 is made up of 14 amino acids. Per the germline V gene, CDR1 is SGHRS and CDR2 is YFSETQ. Trimming cost V 0 bases and J 2 bases, with 8 bases left between them. Written as DNA, the CDR3 is TGCGCCAGCAGCTTGGGAAGGGGGAACTATGGCTACACCTTC. Its protein product is CASSLGRGNYGYTF.

This clone was seen a single time. The chain has TRBV10-3 and TRBJ1-4, with D unresolved. Germline CDR1 ENHRY, CDR2 SYGVKD. With 6 bases removed from V and 3 bases from J, the gap between germline ends came to 8 bases. This CDR3 is 13 amino acids long. The DNA for the CDR3 is TGTGCCATCAGAGGCGGTTCTAATGAAAAACTGTTTTTT. The encoded protein is CAIRGGSNEKLFF.

The chain is built from TRBV11-2 and TRBJ1-6; D is ambiguous. The V end lost 5 bases, the J end lost 13 bases, and 15 bases lay between the germline ends. The length of the CDR3 is 13 residues. Germline CDR1 SGHAT, CDR2 FQNNGV. CDR3 sequence: CASSNIQDGPLHF. CDR3 in DNA: TGTGCCAGCAGCAACATCCAGGACGGTCCCCTCCACTTT.

This sequence joins TRBV11-2 and TRBJ1-2; a possible D gene is TRBD1 (5 bases). CDR1 and CDR2 from the germline V gene are SGHAT and FQNNGV. This CDR3 has 12 amino acids. Trimming removed 5 bases from V and 7 bases from J, with 11 bases in between. The CDR3 coding sequence is TGTGCCAGCAGCAGTCAGGGTACTGGCTACACCTTC. Its protein product is CASSSQGTGYTF.

The chain recombines TRBV5-1 with TRBJ2-7; D gene unclear. The J call may be faulty, since TRBJ2-5 better matches the DNA end. Germline-derived CDR1 and CDR2 are SGHRS and YFSETQ. This CDR3 comprises 13 residues. The CDR3 coding sequence is TGCGCCAGCAGCTCTGTCGCGGAAGAGACCCAGTACTTC. Amino acids: CASSSVAEETQYF.

The V call is TRBV5-1, the J call TRBJ1-1; D not resolved. Trimming stripped 5 bases from V and 2 bases from J, with 4 bases between. The V gene's germline CDR1 is SGHRS and CDR2 YFSETQ. This CDR3 region has 11 residues. The CDR3 spells CASRTNTEAFF. In nucleotides, the CDR3 is TGCGCCAGCAGGACCAACACTGAAGCTTTCTTT.

The CDR3 DNA reads as TGCGCCAGCAGCCTACAGGGAAGAGGCACAGATACGCAGTATTTT. As protein: CASSLQGRGTDTQYF. V gene TRBV4-3 combines with J gene TRBJ2-3; maybe TRBD1 (6 bases). The CDR3 consists of 15 residues. Trimming cost V 4 bases and J 1 base, with 12 bases left between them. Germline CDR1 reads LGHNA; CDR2 reads YSLEER.

V is TRBV7-2 and J is TRBJ2-2; tentative D call: TRBD2 (6 bases). CDR1 is SGHTA, CDR2 FQGNSA, per germline. This CDR3 region has 15 residues. Trimming pared 6 bases from V and 0 bases from J, leaving 11 bases between. The CDR3 DNA reads TGTGCCAGCAGTCGGCCGGGGGCGAACACCGGGGAGCTGTTTTTT. This sequence encodes CASSRPGANTGELFF.

This chain joins TRBV18 and TRBJ1-3; D is ambiguous. V was shortened by 3 bases and J by 0 bases, with 9 bases between the two germline ends. Germline CDR1 and CDR2: KGHSH and LQKENI. The length of the CDR3 is 15 residues. For the CDR3, the DNA is TGTGCCAGCTCACCCTACGGCCTCTCTGGAAACACCATATATTTT. Translated: CASSPYGLSGNTIYF. Using reference TRBV18 and TRBJ1-3 for the parts outside the CDR3, the full variable domain is NAGVMQNPRHLVRRRGQEARLRCSPMKGHSHVYWYRQLPEEGLKFMVYLQKENIIDESGMPKERFSAEFPKEGPSILRIQQVVRGDSAAYFCASSPYGLSGNTIYFGEGSWLTVV.

This chain connects TRBV5-6 to TRBJ1-4; D possibly corresponds to TRBD1 (5 bases). This CDR3 spans 14 amino acids. The V gene's germline CDR1 is SGHDT and CDR2 YYEEEE. Trimming stripped 3 bases from V and 5 bases from J, with 11 bases between. The CDR3 is CASSSGLRNEKLFF. Here the CDR3 DNA reads TGTGCCAGCAGCTCGGGACTCCGGAATGAAAAACTGTTTTTT.

This clone was seen a few times. V gene TRBV5-1 combines with J gene TRBJ2-5, with D unclear. There are 12 residues in the CDR3. V was cut by 4 bases and J by 5 bases, with 9 bases left in between. The V gene's germline CDR1 is SGHRS and CDR2 YFSETQ. This CDR3 reads CASSGSRETQYF. CDR3 in DNA: TGCGCCAGCAGCGGGTCTCGGGAGACCCAGTACTTC. The variable domain in full, with the rest retrieved from reference TRBV5-1 and TRBJ2-5, is KAGVTQTPRYLIKTRGQQVTLSCSPISGHRSVSWYQQTPGQGLQFLFEYFSETQRNKGNFPGRFSGRQFSNSRSEMNVSTLELGDSALYLCASSGSRETQYFGPGTRLLVL.

The chain combines TRBV5-1 with TRBJ2-2; the match to TRBD1 covers 11 bases. The CDR3 covers 15 residues. Germline-derived CDR1 and CDR2 are SGHRS and YFSETQ. Trimming cost V 1 base and J 10 bases; bases outside gene matches: 6. The CDR3 bases are TGCGCCAGCAGCTTGTTTGGGGACAGGGGGTCGGAGCTGTTTTTT. Its translation: CASSLFGDRGSELFF.

This chain links TRBV21-1 with TRBJ2-3. TRBV21-1 represents a pseudogene. The CDR3 sequence is 17 residues long. Here the CDR3 reads CASSTNPGRPGSDTQYF. The CDR3 coding sequence is TGTGCCAGCAGCACGAACCCGGGACGACCGGGGTCCGATACGCAGTATTTT.

As for this clone: Other DNA sequences within the sample encode an identical CDR3. The rearrangement uses TRBV19 and TRBJ1-1; perhaps TRBD1 as D (6 bases). The CDR3 is 11 residues long. The V gene's germline CDR1 is LNHDA and CDR2 SQIVND (reference sequence). With 8 bases removed from V and 6 bases from J, the gap between germline ends came to 10 bases. The CDR3 region has the DNA TGTGCCAGTTGGACAGCTGCTGAAGCTTTCTTT. This codes for CASWTAAEAFF. The full variable domain, completed using reference TRBV19 and TRBJ1-1, is DGGITQSPKYLFRKEGQNVTLSCEQNLNHDAMYWYRQDPGQGLRLIYYSQIVNDFQKGDIAEGYSVSREKKESFPLTVTSAQKNPTAFYLCASWTAAEAFFGQGTRLTVV.

V usage is TRBV4-3 and J usage is TRBJ1-2; the D gene is possibly TRBD1 (5 bases). Germline V CDR1 and CDR2: LGHNA, YSLEER. The germline V and J ends were trimmed by 3 bases and 0 bases, with 14 bases remaining between them. The CDR3 consists of 16 residues. CDR3 bases: TGCGCCAGCAGCCATGTAACAGGCCGAGCTAACTATGGCTACACCTTC. Protein product: CASSHVTGRANYGYTF.

The chain carries TRBV7-8 and TRBJ2-1; 8 bases line up with TRBD1. V gave up 5 bases and J gave up 1 base; unmatched junction bases: 4. The CDR3 is 15 residues long. CDR1 is SGHVS and CDR2 is FQNEAQ in the germline V gene. Here the CDR3 DNA reads TGTGCCAGCAGCCGGGGGACAGGATCCTACAATGAGCAGTTCTTC. Amino acid sequence: CASSRGTGSYNEQFF.

The table lists this clone with a count of one. The rearrangement joins TRBV4-1 to TRBJ2-7; 9 bases fit TRBD2. Trimming took 6 bases from V and 7 from J; bases not matched to a gene: 10. The CDR3 consists of 14 residues. Germline values: CDR1 MGHRA, CDR2 YSYEKL. The CDR3 sequence is CASRFSGGSSEQYF. The CDR3 DNA reads TGCGCCAGCAGATTTAGCGGGGGTTCTTCGGAGCAGTACTTC.

CDR3 sequence: CASGGPGERGEQFF. CDR3 coding DNA: TGTGCCAGCGGCGGGCCAGGGGAACGAGGAGAGCAGTTCTTC. The V and J genes are TRBV2 and TRBJ2-1, with TRBD1 as a possible D gene (6 bases). This CDR3 spans 14 amino acids. From germline, CDR1 is SNHLY and CDR2 FYNNEI. V was trimmed by 8 bases and J by 10 bases, leaving 21 bases between them.

V and J are TRBV9 and TRBJ1-2; D not resolved. Per the germline V gene, CDR1 is SGDLS and CDR2 is YYNGEE. The CDR3 contains 12 residues. The V end was cut by 3 bases, the J end by 8 bases, with 11 bases between. DNA for the CDR3: TGTGCCAGCAGCGCGGTTTCGATGGGCTACACCTTC. This translates into CASSAVSMGYTF.